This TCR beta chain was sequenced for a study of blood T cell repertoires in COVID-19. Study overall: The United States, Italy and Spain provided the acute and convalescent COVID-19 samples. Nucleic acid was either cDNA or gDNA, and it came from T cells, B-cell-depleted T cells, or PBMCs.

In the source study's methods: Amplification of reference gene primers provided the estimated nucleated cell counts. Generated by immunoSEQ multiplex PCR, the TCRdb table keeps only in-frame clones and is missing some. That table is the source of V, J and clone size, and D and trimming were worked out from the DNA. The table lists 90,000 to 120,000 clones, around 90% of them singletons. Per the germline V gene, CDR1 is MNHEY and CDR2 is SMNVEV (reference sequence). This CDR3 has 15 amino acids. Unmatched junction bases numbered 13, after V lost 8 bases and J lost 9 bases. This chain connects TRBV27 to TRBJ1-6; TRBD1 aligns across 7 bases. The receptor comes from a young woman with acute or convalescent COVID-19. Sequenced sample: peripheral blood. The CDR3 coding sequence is TGTGCCAGCGGCTTCCGAGGGGGCGCGGGTTCACCCCTCCACTTT. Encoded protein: CASGFRGGAGSPLHF.